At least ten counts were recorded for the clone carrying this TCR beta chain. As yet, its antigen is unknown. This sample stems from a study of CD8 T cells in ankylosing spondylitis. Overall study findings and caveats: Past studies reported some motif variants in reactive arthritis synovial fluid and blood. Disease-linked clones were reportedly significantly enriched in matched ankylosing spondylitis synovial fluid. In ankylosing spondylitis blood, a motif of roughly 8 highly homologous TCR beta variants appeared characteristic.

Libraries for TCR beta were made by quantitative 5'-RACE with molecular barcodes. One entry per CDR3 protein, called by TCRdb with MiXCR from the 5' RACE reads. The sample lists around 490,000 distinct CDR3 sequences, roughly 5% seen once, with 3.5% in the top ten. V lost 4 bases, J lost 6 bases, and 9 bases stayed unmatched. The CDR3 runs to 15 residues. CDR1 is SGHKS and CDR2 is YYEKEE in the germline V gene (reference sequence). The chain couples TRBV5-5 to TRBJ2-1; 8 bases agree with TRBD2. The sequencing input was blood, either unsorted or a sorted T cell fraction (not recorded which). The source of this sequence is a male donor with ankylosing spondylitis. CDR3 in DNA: TGTGCCAGCAGCCAGAGGCGGGAGGATTTCAATGAGCAGTTCTTC. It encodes CASSQRREDFNEQFF.